These T cell receptor beta chains were read from a single sample in a study of preoperative IRX-2 immunotherapy in early breast cancer. Profiling relied on immunoSEQ multiplex PCR, and the TCRdb table lists in-frame clones only, not all of them. The table lists about 34,000 clones, roughly 95% of them singletons. Sample collection occurred from a patient treated with IRX-2 immunotherapy. The receptor set was obtained from a human donor with breast cancer. Both conserved end residues are part of each CDR3. Each record gives: clone size, V gene, D gene, J gene, CDR3 DNA, CDR3 protein. A D gene is named only where the DNA matches it firmly. Not every row has a clone size; where given, it reads once, few, many or a size class.

size: NA
V: TRBV7-6
D: NA
J: TRBJ2-3
DNA: TGTGCCAGCAGCCAAAGGACAGATACGCAGTATTTT
CDR3: CASSQRTDTQYF

size: NA
V: TRBV11-3
D: NA
J: TRBJ2-2
DNA: TGTGCCAGCAGCCCCTCTTGGACAGAGAACACCGGGGAGCTGTTTTTT
CDR3: CASSPSWTENTGELFF

size: NA
V: TRBV2
D: NA
J: TRBJ2-2
DNA: TGTGCCAGCAGTGTCCAAGGGGGGGCAGGGACCGGGGAGCTGTTTTTT
CDR3: CASSVQGGAGTGELFF

size: NA
V: TRBV11-2
D: NA
J: TRBJ1-5
DNA: TGTGCCAGCAGCTTTGGGGGGGCCGGGCAGCCCCAGCATTTT
CDR3: CASSFGGAGQPQHF

size: NA
V: TRBV11-2
D: NA
J: TRBJ1-1
DNA: TGTGCCAGCAGCTACCGGGACGGTAGAATGAACACTGAAGCTTTCTTT
CDR3: CASSYRDGRMNTEAFF

size: NA
V: TRBV27
D: TRBD1
J: TRBJ1-2
DNA: TGTGCCAGCGGGACCGACAGGGCTAACTATGGCTACACCTTC
CDR3: CASGTDRANYGYTF

size: NA
V: TRBV18
D: NA
J: TRBJ2-3
DNA: TGTGCCAGCTCACCACAGCTCGTGGCCGGTCACACAGATACGCAGTATTTT
CDR3: CASSPQLVAGHTDTQYF

size: NA
V: TRBV12-5
D: NA
J: TRBJ2-1
DNA: TGTGCTAGTGGTCCCAACAGGGAGATCTACAATGAGCAGTTCTTC
CDR3: CASGPNREIYNEQFF

size: NA
V: TRBV5-1
D: NA
J: TRBJ1-1
DNA: TGCGCCAGCAGCTTTAAGGCGGCGGAGACTGAAGCTTTCTTT
CDR3: CASSFKAAETEAFF

size: few
V: TRBV10-3
D: NA
J: TRBJ1-6
DNA: TGTGCCATCAGTGAGTCCTTTACTTCACCCCTCCACTTT
CDR3: CAISESFTSPLHF

size: NA
V: TRBV7-8
D: TRBD1
J: TRBJ2-7
DNA: TGTGCCAGCGGGACAGGGTCTCGAGAGCAGTACTTC
CDR3: CASGTGSREQYF

size: NA
V: TRBV6-1
D: NA
J: TRBJ2-7
DNA: TGTGCCAGCAGTCAAAGGACTCCCGCCTCCTACGAGCAGTACTTC
CDR3: CASSQRTPASYEQYF

size: NA
V: TRBV29-1
D: NA
J: TRBJ1-1
DNA: TGCAGCGCCGGGATGGGAGGGAACACTGAAGCTTTCTTT
CDR3: CSAGMGGNTEAFF

size: once
V: TRBV5-1
D: NA
J: TRBJ2-7
DNA: TGCGCCAGCAGCTTGTCTGGAGCCTACGAGCAGTACTTC
CDR3: CASSLSGAYEQYF

size: NA
V: TRBV5-8
D: NA
J: TRBJ2-3
DNA: TGTGCCAGCAGACCCTACGGGGGGCTTAGGAGGCCAGATACGCAGTATTTT
CDR3: CASRPYGGLRRPDTQYF

size: NA
V: TRBV5-1
D: TRBD1
J: TRBJ1-1
DNA: TGCGCCAGCAGCACCGACAGGGGCCGGGGCACTGAAGCTTTCTTT
CDR3: CASSTDRGRGTEAFF

size: NA
V: TRBV6-5
D: NA
J: TRBJ1-1
DNA: TGTGCCAGCAGTTACGGGGCCCTGAACACTGAAGCTTTCTTT
CDR3: CASSYGALNTEAFF

size: NA
V: TRBV27
D: NA
J: TRBJ1-4
DNA: TGTGCCAGCAGTTTAATGGAGGGGGGTGAAAAACTGTTTTTT
CDR3: CASSLMEGGEKLFF

size: NA
V: TRBV5-1
D: TRBD1
J: TRBJ1-4
DNA: TGCGCCAGCAGCTTTGCAGGGGGAGGATGGACTAATGAAAAACTGTTTTTT
CDR3: CASSFAGGGWTNEKLFF

size: NA
V: TRBV5-1
D: NA
J: TRBJ1-5
DNA: TGCGCCAGCAGCTTGGAGCCAGGGAATCAGCCCCAGCATTTT
CDR3: CASSLEPGNQPQHF

size: NA
V: TRBV4-2
D: TRBD1
J: TRBJ2-5
DNA: TGTGCCAGCAGCAAAAGAGACAGGGGACGGGAGACCCAGTACTTC
CDR3: CASSKRDRGRETQYF

size: NA
V: TRBV5-1
D: TRBD1
J: TRBJ2-4
DNA: TGCGCCAGCAGCTGGGGGGACAGGGCCAACATTCAGTACTTC
CDR3: CASSWGDRANIQYF

size: NA
V: TRBV7-6
D: TRBD2
J: TRBJ2-1
DNA: TGTGCCAGCAGCTTCGCCCTACTAGCGGGAGGGGCCTCCTACAATGAGCAGTTCTTC
CDR3: CASSFALLAGGASYNEQFF

size: NA
V: TRBV2
D: TRBD2
J: TRBJ2-1
DNA: TGTGCCAGCAGGCTCCTCGGACTAGCGGGAGAAGAGCAGTTCTTC
CDR3: CASRLLGLAGEEQFF

size: NA
V: TRBV5-1
D: NA
J: TRBJ1-1
DNA: TGCGCCAGCAGCTTGGAACAGGGCGGGACTGAAGCTTTCTTT
CDR3: CASSLEQGGTEAFF

size: NA
V: TRBV7-3
D: NA
J: TRBJ2-3
DNA: TGTGCCAGCAGCTTAAGCCTAGCTAGCACAGATACGCAGTATTTT
CDR3: CASSLSLASTDTQYF

size: NA
V: TRBV5-5
D: NA
J: TRBJ2-2
DNA: TGTGCCAGCAGCTTGGGGCAGGGGGGGCGAGGCACCGGGGAGCTGTTTTTT
CDR3: CASSLGQGGRGTGELFF

size: NA
V: TRBV9
D: TRBD1
J: TRBJ2-7
DNA: TGTGCCAGCAGCGTAGGGGGACAGCCCTACGAGCAGTACTTC
CDR3: CASSVGGQPYEQYF

size: NA
V: TRBV5-1
D: NA
J: TRBJ2-1
DNA: TGCGCCAGCAGCTTGAAAGTGGGCAATGAGCAGTTCTTC
CDR3: CASSLKVGNEQFF

size: NA
V: TRBV19
D: NA
J: TRBJ2-7
DNA: TGTGCCAGTAGTAGGCGCCCCTTGGGTAACCTCTTGTACGAGCAGTACTTC
CDR3: CASSRRPLGNLLYEQYF

size: NA
V: TRBV7-9
D: TRBD1
J: TRBJ2-7
DNA: TGTGCCAGCAGCAGTCAGGGGGACGAGCAGTACTTC
CDR3: CASSSQGDEQYF

size: NA
V: TRBV6-1
D: TRBD1
J: TRBJ1-5
DNA: TGTGCCAGCAGTGATAGGACAGGCATCCCCCAGCATTTT
CDR3: CASSDRTGIPQHF

size: NA
V: TRBV13
D: NA
J: TRBJ2-7
DNA: TGTGCCAGCAGCTTAGGTCGACAGTTCTACGAGCAGTACTTC
CDR3: CASSLGRQFYEQYF

size: NA
V: TRBV28
D: NA
J: TRBJ1-4
DNA: TGTGCCAGCAGTTTACAAGGGTCGTCTAATGAAAAACTGTTTTTT
CDR3: CASSLQGSSNEKLFF

size: NA
V: TRBV5-1
D: NA
J: TRBJ2-7
DNA: TGCGCCAGCAGCGGTTTGCGTACGTCGGGGACCTCCTACGAGCAGTACTTC
CDR3: CASSGLRTSGTSYEQYF

size: NA
V: TRBV28
D: NA
J: TRBJ1-5
DNA: TGTGCCAGCAGTCTCGATAGCAATCAGCCCCAGCATTTT
CDR3: CASSLDSNQPQHF